These T cell receptor beta chains were read from a single sample in a study of graft-versus-host responses after intestinal transplantation. Measured with immunoSEQ multiplex PCR; TCRdb has only the in-frame clones, and not every one. The data show fewer than 80,000 clones, over 90% seen once. Their recognized antigens are unknown. The input for sequencing was unstimulated CD8+ T cells sorted from spleen or lymph node cells, taken before transplant. The origin of the receptors is a human donor who was the organ donor for an intestinal transplant. Each CDR3 is given with its conserved first and last residue. Each record gives: D gene, V gene, clone size, J gene, CDR3 protein. A D gene is named only where the DNA matches it firmly. Only some rows state a clone size, as once, few, many or a class for expanded clones.

.	TRBV7-2	.	TRBJ2-1	CASSLVAGPFLGGLHEQFF
TRBD2	TRBV9	.	TRBJ2-1	CASSPGTSGNYNEQFF
TRBD1	TRBV19	few	TRBJ2-7	CASRAAARGSYEQYF
.	TRBV6-6	.	TRBJ2-5	CASSQPGETQYF
TRBD2	TRBV6-5	.	TRBJ2-7	CASSYGLAGTYEQYF
TRBD2	TRBV9	.	TRBJ2-7	CASSVASGSAYEQYF
TRBD1	TRBV7-6	.	TRBJ2-5	CASSFYTGVGQETQYF
.	TRBV13	once	TRBJ2-7	CASSLGQEVYEQYF
.	TRBV10-3	.	TRBJ1-5	CAISKSRGGYQPQHF
TRBD1	TRBV5-1	.	TRBJ2-7	CASSPGQGLSYEQYF
.	TRBV5-1	.	TRBJ2-3	CASSYRADTQYF
.	TRBV6-6	.	TRBJ2-1	CASSYLAVRPYNEQFF
TRBD1	TRBV7-2	.	TRBJ2-2	CASLGGREANTGELFF
.	TRBV28	.	TRBJ1-5	CASSFKGYSNQPQHF
TRBD2	TRBV28	.	TRBJ2-7	CASSQSGGRAVYEQYF